A single sample is the source of the 32 T cell receptor beta chains below, sequenced in a study of T cells of healthy individuals. TCRdb re-called the 5' RACE reads with MiXCR, one entry per CDR3 protein. The sample shows 53,000 or so distinct CDR3 sequences, roughly 14% of them seen only once. The source of these receptors is a human donor in good health.

V usage is TRBV5-4 and J usage is TRBJ2-7; 11 bases agree with TRBD1. Germline CDR1 and CDR2: SGHNT and YYREEE (reference sequence). This CDR3 comprises 18 residues. The V and J ends lost 3 bases and 2 bases, in that order; junction bases with no gene match: 13. The CDR3 is CASSSRIGQGANPYEQYF. The DNA of the CDR3 is TGTGCCAGCAGCTCGCGAATAGGACAGGGGGCCAACCCCTACGAGCAGTACTTC.

This clonotype was detected ten times or more. This chain connects TRBV4-1 to TRBJ2-7, with unresolved D. The CDR3 loop spans 15 amino acids. CDR1 and CDR2 from the germline V gene are MGHRA and YSYEKL. V was shortened by 0 bases and J by 4 bases, with 13 bases between the two germline ends. In DNA form, the CDR3 reads TGCGCCAGCAGCCAAGATATGGGTAGGCCATACGAGCAGTACTTC. It translates to CASSQDMGRPYEQYF.

The table lists this clonotype with a few counts. The chain joins TRBV24-1 to TRBJ2-1, with TRBD2 as a possible D gene (5 bases). The CDR3 is 13 residues long. Germline lookup yields CDR1 KGHDR and CDR2 SFDVKD. V lost 4 bases to trimming and J lost 9 bases, with 12 bases between them. The CDR3 nucleotides are TGTGCCACCAGTGAGAGGGCCTTAAGTGAGCAGTTCTTC. Protein: CATSERALSEQFF.

This clonotype came up many times. J is TRBJ2-7 and V is TRBV23-1, with a possible D match to TRBD1 (6 bases). TRBV23-1 is an ORF for which the function is uncertain. There are 15 residues in the CDR3. V gave up 8 bases and J gave up 1 base, with 18 bases separating them. CDR3 coding DNA: TGCGCCAGCCCTCAGGGGCCCCACGGGTCCTACGAGCAGTACTTC. Protein: CASPQGPHGSYEQYF.

This clonotype was counted only a few times. V gene TRBV7-8 combines with J gene TRBJ2-1; D is perhaps TRBD2 (5 bases). The CDR3 has 12 residues. From germline, CDR1 is SGHVS and CDR2 FQNEAQ. Trimming took 4 bases from V and 12 from J, leaving 13 bases between them. The CDR3 sequence: CASSSGSVRQFF. CDR3 sequence (DNA): TGTGCCAGCAGCTCGGGATCGGTTCGGCAGTTCTTC.

This clonotype turned up a few times. The V call is TRBV5-1, the J call TRBJ2-1; 7 nucleotides agree with TRBD2. V lost 3 bases and J lost 0; bases outside the gene matches: 6. CDR1 SGHRS and CDR2 YFSETQ come from the germline V gene. The CDR3 is 16 residues long. The CDR3 DNA is TGCGCCAGCAGCTCTTCAGCGGGGAGCTCCTACAATGAGCAGTTCTTC. Its translation: CASSSSAGSSYNEQFF.

Remarks on this clonotype: The germline gene is not matched at one end of the junction; a read error may be the cause. This chain connects TRBV9 to TRBJ2-7; D perhaps matches TRBD2 (5 bases). This CDR3 has 13 amino acids. Germline values: CDR1 SGDLS, CDR2 YYNGEE. The CDR3 spells CASSVEDFYEQHF. DNA for the CDR3: TGTGCCAGCAGCGTAGAGGACTTCTACGAGCAGCACTTC.

There are a few counts of this clonotype. The chain carries TRBV10-3 and TRBJ2-1; TRBD2 agrees at 10 bases. V shed 0 bases and J 3 bases; nucleotides not matched to a gene: 8. This CDR3 is built from 18 residues. CDR1 is ENHRY and CDR2 is SYGVKD in the germline V gene. The CDR3 reads CAISESGASGSFYNEQFF. The CDR3 bases are TGTGCCATCAGTGAGTCCGGGGCTAGCGGGAGTTTCTACAATGAGCAGTTCTTC.

This clonotype was found once. This chain joins TRBV5-1 and TRBJ2-3, with 7 nucleotides matching TRBD1. V was clipped by 4 bases and J by 3 bases; unmatched bases: 11. Germline CDR1 SGHRS, CDR2 YFSETQ. The CDR3 is 16 amino acids. The CDR3 reads CASSLEVTGQTDTQYF. In DNA form, the CDR3 reads TGCGCCAGCAGCCTCGAGGTTACGGGACAGACAGATACGCAGTATTTT.

This clonotype came up many times. This chain links TRBV18 with TRBJ1-1; D gene ambiguous. This CDR3 has 16 residues. V shed 4 bases and J shed 0 bases, with 15 bases lying between them. CDR1 and CDR2 from the germline V gene are KGHSH and LQKENI. The DNA for the CDR3 is TGTGCCAGCTCACGATCCAGGACCCAGCTGAACACTGAAGCTTTCTTT. This codes for CASSRSRTQLNTEAFF. The full variable domain, rest sourced from reference TRBV18 and TRBJ1-1, is NAGVMQNPRHLVRRRGQEARLRCSPMKGHSHVYWYRQLPEEGLKFMVYLQKENIIDESGMPKERFSAEFPKEGPSILRIQQVVRGDSAAYFCASSRSRTQLNTEAFFGQGTRLTVV.

This clonotype was detected a few times. The chain combines TRBV29-1 with TRBJ1-4, with TRBD1 as a possible D gene (6 bases). Trimming removed 4 bases at V and 1 base at J, with 10 bases between. The CDR3 runs to 14 residues. Germline CDR1 and CDR2: SQVTM and ANQGSEA. CDR3 amino acids: CSVGLQGTNEKLFF. Here the CDR3 DNA reads TGCAGCGTTGGGTTACAGGGAACTAATGAAAAACTGTTTTTT.

This clonotype has a count of ten or more. The chain recombines TRBV3-1 with TRBJ2-3; D gene unclear. The CDR3 runs to 14 residues. Germline values: CDR1 LGHDT, CDR2 YNNKEL (reference sequence). Trimming took 0 bases from V and 4 from J, leaving 8 bases between them. For the CDR3, the DNA is TGTGCCAGCAGCCAAGATGCAGGCGCAGATACGCAGTATTTT. Translation: CASSQDAGADTQYF.

The table lists this clonotype with a few counts. The chain recombines TRBV6-2 or TRBV6-3 with TRBJ2-3; TRBD1 is a possible D gene (5 bases). V lost 7 bases and J 3 bases, leaving 17 bases between the germline ends. Germline V gives CDR1 MNHEY, CDR2 SVGEGT. This CDR3 is 15 amino acids long. For the CDR3, the DNA is TGTGCCAGCAAGGGGCTCCCCGGCCGGACAGATACGCAGTATTTT. This gives the protein CASKGLPGRTDTQYF.

This clonotype was seen repeatedly, ten times or more. The chain links TRBV24-1 to TRBJ2-6; D is unresolved. V was clipped by 0 bases and J by 2 bases, with 7 bases between them. CDR3 length: 16 residues. Germline V gene lookup returns CDR1 KGHDR and CDR2 SFDVKD. As DNA, the CDR3 is TGTGCCACCAGTGATTTGCAGAGTGCTGGGGCCAACGTCCTGACTTTC. This sequence encodes CATSDLQSAGANVLTF.

This clonotype was detected only a few times. CDR3 in amino acids: CASSLELTGVNEKLFF. In DNA, the CDR3 is TGCGCCAGCAGCTTGGAGTTAACCGGTGTTAATGAAAAACTGTTTTTT. The rearrangement links TRBV5-1 to TRBJ1-4, with unresolved D. Trimming left V 0 bases short and J 4 bases short, with 13 bases between. This CDR3 has 16 amino acids. The germline gives CDR1 SGHRS, CDR2 YFSETQ.

This clonotype was found many times. The rearrangement links TRBV5-1 to TRBJ1-2, with 7 nucleotides matching TRBD1. J was trimmed by 8 bases and V by 4 bases; bases with no gene match: 11. The CDR3 runs 14 residues. Germline lookup yields CDR1 SGHRS and CDR2 YFSETQ. The CDR3 loop is CASSEAGGVGGYTF. DNA for the CDR3: TGCGCCAGCAGCGAGGCAGGGGGAGTCGGCGGCTACACCTTC. The whole variable domain, filled in from reference TRBV5-1 and TRBJ1-2, reads KAGVTQTPRYLIKTRGQQVTLSCSPISGHRSVSWYQQTPGQGLQFLFEYFSETQRNKGNFPGRFSGRQFSNSRSEMNVSTLELGDSALYLCASSEAGGVGGYTFGSGTRLTVV.

The chain is built from TRBV9 and TRBJ2-1; D gene unclear. With 3 bases removed from V and 1 base from J, the gap between germline ends came to 14 bases. The CDR3 runs to 16 residues. Per germline, CDR1 SGDLS and CDR2 YYNGEE. DNA for the CDR3: TGTGCCAGCAGCGCCCGGGTGGTGCGATCCTACAATGAGCAGTTCTTC. It specifies CASSARVVRSYNEQFF.

The CDR3 DNA reads TGCAGCGTTGAACCCCCCGGTGGGGGTTCGGATACGCAGTATTTT. Its protein product is CSVEPPGGGSDTQYF. This sequence joins TRBV29-1 and TRBJ2-3; perhaps D is TRBD1 or TRBD2 (5 bases each). V dropped 2 bases and J dropped 6 bases, with 18 bases sitting between them. From germline, CDR1 is SQVTM and CDR2 ANQGSEA. The CDR3 contains 15 residues.

This clonotype has ten or more counts. The rearrangement uses TRBV5-5 and TRBJ2-2, with TRBD2 matching over 8 bases. Germline-derived CDR1 and CDR2 are SGHKS and YYEKEE (reference sequence). The CDR3 extends over 16 amino acids. V was clipped by 2 bases and J by 3 bases; unmatched bases: 6. The DNA for the CDR3 is TGTGCCAGCAGCTTTCGGGGGGGAGGGGACACCGGGGAGCTGTTTTTT. It is translated as CASSFRGGGDTGELFF.

V gene TRBV5-6 combines with J gene TRBJ2-1; 7 positions match TRBD2. CDR1 SGHDT and CDR2 YYEEEE come from the germline V gene. The CDR3 totals 14 residues. The ends lost 3 bases at V and 4 bases at J; junction bases unmatched: 4. The CDR3 DNA reads TGTGCCAGCAGCTCGCTAGCGGATTACAATGAGCAGTTCTTC. Its protein is CASSSLADYNEQFF.

This clonotype was seen repeatedly, ten times or more. The genes are TRBV25-1 and TRBJ1-2, with unresolved D. The length of the CDR3 is 13 residues. The germline CDR1 and CDR2 sequences are MGHDK and SYGVNS. V was shortened by 4 bases and J by 8 bases, with 14 bases between the two germline ends. CDR3 in DNA: TGTGCCAGCAGTGCCCGCCGGGCAGGCGGCTACACCTTC. Translating gives CASSARRAGGYTF.

This clonotype was picked up many times. CDR3 sequence reads: CASSRLPYQPQHF. CDR3 nucleotide sequence: TGCGCCAGCAGCCGCCTCCCGTATCAGCCCCAGCATTTT. The chain carries TRBV4-3 and TRBJ1-5, with D unresolved. This CDR3 is 13 amino acids long. Germline V gene data show CDR1 as LGHNA and CDR2 as YSLEER. V lost 4 bases to trimming and J lost 5 bases, with 9 bases between them.

This clonotype was observed many times. The chain joins TRBV7-2 to TRBJ2-7; the D is unclear. Germline CDR1 reads SGHTA; CDR2 reads FQGNSA. V was trimmed by 1 base and J by 4 bases, leaving 17 bases between them. The CDR3 runs to 16 residues. The CDR3 sequence: CASSLEFVLGRYEQYF. CDR3 nucleotide sequence: TGTGCCAGCAGCTTAGAATTCGTTCTCGGACGGTACGAGCAGTACTTC.

In this sample, this clonotype turned up many times. The V and J genes are TRBV6-5 and TRBJ2-3; D possibly corresponds to TRBD1 (5 bases). Trimming cost V 6 bases and J 2 bases, with 18 bases left between them. The CDR3 is made up of 16 amino acids. In germline, CDR1 is MNHEY, CDR2 SVGAGI. The CDR3 nucleotides read TGTGCCAGCAGCTTAATGAGCAGGGTCTCCACAGATACGCAGTATTTT. This encodes CASSLMSRVSTDTQYF.

This clonotype was seen a few times. V and J are TRBV29-1 and TRBJ2-5; 8 bases match TRBD1. The J segment lost 3 bases and the V segment lost 5 bases, leaving 2 bases of the junction unmatched. Germline-derived CDR1 and CDR2 are SQVTM and ANQGSEA. This CDR3 has 12 residues. The CDR3 reads CSVSDREETQYF. The CDR3 bases are TGCAGCGTTTCGGACAGGGAAGAGACCCAGTACTTC.

This clonotype was detected only a few times. This sequence joins TRBV4-3 and TRBJ2-5, with D perhaps being TRBD1 or TRBD2 (5 bases each). The germline gives CDR1 LGHNA, CDR2 YSLEER. Trimming took 0 bases from V and 5 from J, leaving 10 bases between them. The CDR3 is made up of 14 amino acids. CDR3 DNA sequence: TGCGCCAGCAGCCAAGATTACAGGAGGGAGACCCAGTACTTC. This gives the protein CASSQDYRRETQYF.

This clonotype has a count of ten or more. The chain couples TRBV7-8 to TRBJ2-7; the match to TRBD2 covers 8 bases. Germline values: CDR1 SGHVS, CDR2 FQNEAQ. J lost 5 bases, V lost 3 bases, and 9 bases had no gene match. The CDR3 loop spans 15 amino acids. The CDR3 sequence is CASSFLSGGLDEQYF. Written as DNA, the CDR3 is TGTGCCAGCAGCTTCCTATCGGGGGGGCTCGACGAGCAGTACTTC.

This clonotype was detected only a few times. V usage is TRBV20-1 and J usage is TRBJ2-6, with a tentative D call TRBD2 (6 bases). The V end lost 6 bases, the J end lost 3 bases, and 9 bases lay between the germline ends. The CDR3 loop spans 13 amino acids. Per the germline V gene, CDR1 is DFQATT and CDR2 is SNEGSKA (reference sequence). CDR3 DNA: TGCAGTGCGTGGGGAGGTGGGGCCAACGTCCTGACTTTC. Protein: CSAWGGGANVLTF.

This clonotype was observed at least ten times. The chain is built from TRBV29-1 and TRBJ2-7; TRBD1 might be the D (6 bases). This CDR3 region has 12 residues. CDR1 is SQVTM and CDR2 is ANQGSEA in the germline V gene. Deletions cut 2 bases from V and 4 bases from J, with 9 bases between. CDR3 residues: CSVERGTYEQYF. DNA for the CDR3: TGCAGCGTTGAAAGAGGGACATACGAGCAGTACTTC.

This clonotype was detected ten times or more. This chain connects TRBV19 to TRBJ2-4; tentatively, D is TRBD1 (6 bases). The CDR3 runs 14 residues. V was shortened by 4 bases and J by 8 bases, with 15 bases between the two germline ends. Germline loops: CDR1 LNHDA, CDR2 SQIVND (reference sequence). The DNA for the CDR3 is TGTGCCAGTAGTACTCTCTACAGGGCGGACATTCAGTACTTC. Its protein product is CASSTLYRADIQYF. Using reference TRBV19 and TRBJ2-4 for the parts outside the CDR3, the full variable domain is DGGITQSPKYLFRKEGQNVTLSCEQNLNHDAMYWYRQDPGQGLRLIYYSQIVNDFQKGDIAEGYSVSREKKESFPLTVTSAQKNPTAFYLCASSTLYRADIQYFGAGTRLSVL.

This clonotype was counted many times. V is TRBV6-2 or TRBV6-3 and J is TRBJ2-5; 8 bases agree with TRBD2. Germline CDR1 MNHEY, CDR2 SVGEGT. After removal of 7 bases from V and 6 bases from J, the junction contained 10 bases not matched to a gene. This CDR3 contains 14 residues. This CDR3 reads CASNGRGALKTQYF. The CDR3, as DNA: TGTGCCAGCAACGGGCGGGGGGCCCTTAAGACCCAGTACTTC.

This clonotype has a count of ten or more. The chain employs TRBV27 and TRBJ1-1, with D hard to call. This CDR3 has 14 amino acids. V lost 0 bases to trimming and J lost 1 base, with 6 bases between them. The germline V gene encodes CDR1 MNHEY and CDR2 SMNVEV (reference sequence). This CDR3 is CASSLSRQNTEAFF. In nucleotides, the CDR3 is TGTGCCAGCAGTTTATCGAGACAGAACACTGAAGCTTTCTTT.